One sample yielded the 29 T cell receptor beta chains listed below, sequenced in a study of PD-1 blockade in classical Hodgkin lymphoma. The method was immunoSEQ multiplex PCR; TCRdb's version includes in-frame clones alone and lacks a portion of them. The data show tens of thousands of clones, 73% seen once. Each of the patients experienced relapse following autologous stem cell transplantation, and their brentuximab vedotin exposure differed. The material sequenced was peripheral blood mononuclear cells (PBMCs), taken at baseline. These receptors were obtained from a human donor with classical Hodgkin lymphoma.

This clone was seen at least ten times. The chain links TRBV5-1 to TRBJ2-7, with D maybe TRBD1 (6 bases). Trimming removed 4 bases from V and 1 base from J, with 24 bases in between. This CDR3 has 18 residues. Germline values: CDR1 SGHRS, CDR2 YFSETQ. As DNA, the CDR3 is TGCGCCAGCAGCCCCGAAAACTCCGTGACAGGTGGATCCTACGAGCAGTACTTC. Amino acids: CASSPENSVTGGSYEQYF.

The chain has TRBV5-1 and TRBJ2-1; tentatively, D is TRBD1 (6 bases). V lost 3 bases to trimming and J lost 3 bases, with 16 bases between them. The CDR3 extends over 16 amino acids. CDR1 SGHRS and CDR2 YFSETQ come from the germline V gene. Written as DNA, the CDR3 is TGCGCCAGCAGCTCACGTGGGACAACATACTACAATGAGCAGTTCTTC. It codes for CASSSRGTTYYNEQFF.

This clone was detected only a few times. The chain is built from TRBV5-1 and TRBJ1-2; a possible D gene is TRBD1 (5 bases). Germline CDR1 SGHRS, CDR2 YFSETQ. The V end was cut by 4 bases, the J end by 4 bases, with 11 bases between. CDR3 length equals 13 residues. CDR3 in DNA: TGCGCCAGCAGCCCCCAGGGTGGCTATGGCTACACCTTC. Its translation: CASSPQGGYGYTF.

CDR3 coding DNA: TGTGCCAGCAGCGATAGAAACGGGACAGTTATGAACACTGAAGCTTTCTTT. Its protein product is CASSDRNGTVMNTEAFF. This rearrangement joins TRBV9 to TRBJ1-1, with 7 bases fitting TRBD1. The CDR3 is made up of 17 amino acids. J lost 0 bases, V lost 3 bases, and 11 bases had no gene match. From germline, CDR1 is SGDLS and CDR2 YYNGEE.

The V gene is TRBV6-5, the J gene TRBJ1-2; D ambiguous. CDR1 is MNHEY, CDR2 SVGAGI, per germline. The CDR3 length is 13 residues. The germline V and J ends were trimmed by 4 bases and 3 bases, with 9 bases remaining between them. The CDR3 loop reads CASSFLGDYGYTF. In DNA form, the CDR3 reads TGTGCCAGCAGTTTCCTTGGGGACTATGGCTACACCTTC.

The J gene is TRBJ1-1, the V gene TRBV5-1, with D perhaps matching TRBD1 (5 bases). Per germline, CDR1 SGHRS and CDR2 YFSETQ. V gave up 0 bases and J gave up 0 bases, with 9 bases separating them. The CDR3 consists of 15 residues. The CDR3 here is CASSLGAGLNTEAFF. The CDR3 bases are TGCGCCAGCAGCTTGGGCGCAGGGTTGAACACTGAAGCTTTCTTT.

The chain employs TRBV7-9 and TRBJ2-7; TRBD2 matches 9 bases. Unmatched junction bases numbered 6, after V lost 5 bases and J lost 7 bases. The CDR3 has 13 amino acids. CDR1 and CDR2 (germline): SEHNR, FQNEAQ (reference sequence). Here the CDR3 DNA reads TGTGCCAGCAGCCGACTAGCGGAGGGAGAGCAGTACTTC. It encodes CASSRLAEGEQYF.

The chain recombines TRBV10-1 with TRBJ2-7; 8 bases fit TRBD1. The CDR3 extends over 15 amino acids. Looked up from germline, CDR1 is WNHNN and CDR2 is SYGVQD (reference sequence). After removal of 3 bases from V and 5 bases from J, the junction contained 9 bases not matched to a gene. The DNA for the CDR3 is TGCGCCAGCAGTGACCCGGGACAGGCTAGAAACGAGCAGTACTTC. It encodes CASSDPGQARNEQYF.

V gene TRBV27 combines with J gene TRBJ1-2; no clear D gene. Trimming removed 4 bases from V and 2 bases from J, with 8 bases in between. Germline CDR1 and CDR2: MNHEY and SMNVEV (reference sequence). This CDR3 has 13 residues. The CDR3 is CASSYGVNYGYTF. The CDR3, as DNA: TGTGCCAGCAGTTACGGAGTGAACTATGGCTACACCTTC.

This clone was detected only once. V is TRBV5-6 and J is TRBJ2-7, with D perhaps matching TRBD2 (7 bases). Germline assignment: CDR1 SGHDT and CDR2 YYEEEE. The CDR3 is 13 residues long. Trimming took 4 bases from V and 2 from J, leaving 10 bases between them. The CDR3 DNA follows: TGTGCCAGCAGCCACGGGGGGCCCTACGAGCAGTACTTC. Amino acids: CASSHGGPYEQYF.

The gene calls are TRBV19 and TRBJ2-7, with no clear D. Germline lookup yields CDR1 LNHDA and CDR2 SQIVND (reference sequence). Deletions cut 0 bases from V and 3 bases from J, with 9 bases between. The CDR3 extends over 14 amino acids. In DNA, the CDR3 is TGTGCCAGTAGTATAGATGGCAGATTCTACGAGCAGTACTTC. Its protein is CASSIDGRFYEQYF.

The CDR3 DNA reads as TGTGCCTGGAGTGGGGCGACTAGCGGAGTACAAGAGACCCAGTACTTC. Encoded protein: CAWSGATSGVQETQYF. The V gene is TRBV30, the J gene TRBJ2-5, with 9 nucleotides matching TRBD2. The CDR3 runs to 16 residues. CDR1 GTSNPN and CDR2 SVGIG come from the germline V gene (reference sequence). The J segment lost 2 bases and the V segment lost 1 base, leaving 8 bases of the junction unmatched.

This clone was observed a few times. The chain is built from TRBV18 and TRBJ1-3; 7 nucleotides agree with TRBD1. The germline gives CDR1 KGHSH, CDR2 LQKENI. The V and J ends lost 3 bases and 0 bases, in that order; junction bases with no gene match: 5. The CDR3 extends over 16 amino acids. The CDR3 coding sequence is TGTGCCAGCTCACCGCTAGGGGACAGCTCTGGAAACACCATATATTTT. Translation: CASSPLGDSSGNTIYF.

In DNA form, the CDR3 reads TGTGCCAGCAGTTTATTAGGGACGGGTTCACCCCTCCACTTT. Translating gives CASSLLGTGSPLHF. V gene TRBV28 combines with J gene TRBJ1-6; TRBD1 might be the D (5 bases). Germline values: CDR1 MDHEN, CDR2 SYDVKM. This CDR3 region has 14 residues. V was clipped by 1 base and J by 9 bases, with 10 bases between them.

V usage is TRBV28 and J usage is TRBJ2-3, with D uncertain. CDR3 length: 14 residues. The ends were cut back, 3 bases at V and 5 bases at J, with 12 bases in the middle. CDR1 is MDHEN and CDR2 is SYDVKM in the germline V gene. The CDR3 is CASSLEGLGDTQYF. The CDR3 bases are TGTGCCAGCAGTTTGGAAGGGCTGGGAGATACGCAGTATTTT.

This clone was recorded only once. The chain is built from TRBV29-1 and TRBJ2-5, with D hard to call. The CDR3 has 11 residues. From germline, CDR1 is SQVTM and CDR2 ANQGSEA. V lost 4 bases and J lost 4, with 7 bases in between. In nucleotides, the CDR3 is TGCAGCGTTGGGGTAGGAGAGACCCAGTACTTC. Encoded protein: CSVGVGETQYF. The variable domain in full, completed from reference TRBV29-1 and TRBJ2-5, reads SAVISQKPSRDICQRGTSLTIQCQVDSQVTMMFWYRQQPGQSLTLIATANQGSEATYESGFVIDKFPISRPNLTFSTLTVSNMSPEDSSIYLCSVGVGETQYFGPGTRLLVL.

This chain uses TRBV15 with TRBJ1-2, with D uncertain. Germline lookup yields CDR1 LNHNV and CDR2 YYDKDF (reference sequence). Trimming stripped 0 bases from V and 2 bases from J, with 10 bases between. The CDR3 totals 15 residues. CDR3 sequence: CATSRERHQNYGYTF. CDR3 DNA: TGTGCCACCAGCAGAGAGAGACACCAAAACTATGGCTACACCTTC.

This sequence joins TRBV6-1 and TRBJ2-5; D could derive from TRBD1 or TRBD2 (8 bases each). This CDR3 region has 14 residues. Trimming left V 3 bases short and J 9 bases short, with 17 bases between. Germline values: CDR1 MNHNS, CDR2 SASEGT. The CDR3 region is CASSEGRGRGAQYF. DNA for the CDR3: TGTGCCAGCAGTGAGGGCAGGGGGCGGGGGGCCCAGTACTTC.

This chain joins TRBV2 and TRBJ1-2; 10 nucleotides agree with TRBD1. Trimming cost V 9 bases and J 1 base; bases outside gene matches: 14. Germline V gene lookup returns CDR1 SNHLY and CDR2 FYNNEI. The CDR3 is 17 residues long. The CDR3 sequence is CAREDRGGARYNYGYTF. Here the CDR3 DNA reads TGTGCCAGGGAGGACAGGGGGGGAGCGCGGTATAACTATGGCTACACCTTC.

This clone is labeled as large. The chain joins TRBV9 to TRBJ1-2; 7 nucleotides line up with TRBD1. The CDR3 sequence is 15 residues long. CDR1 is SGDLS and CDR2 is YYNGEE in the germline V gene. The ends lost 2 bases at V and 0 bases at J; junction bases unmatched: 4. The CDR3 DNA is TGTGCCAGCAGCGTGGGGACAGAGTCTAACTATGGCTACACCTTC. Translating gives CASSVGTESNYGYTF.

The CDR3 here is CASSLESGGTGFTYEQYF. The CDR3 nucleotides are TGCGCCAGCAGCTTGGAGTCCGGAGGGACAGGGTTCACCTACGAGCAGTACTTC. This rearrangement joins TRBV5-1 to TRBJ2-7; 9 bases map to TRBD1. The germline CDR1 and CDR2 sequences are SGHRS and YFSETQ. CDR3 length: 18 residues. J was trimmed by 2 bases and V by 0 bases; bases with no gene match: 12.

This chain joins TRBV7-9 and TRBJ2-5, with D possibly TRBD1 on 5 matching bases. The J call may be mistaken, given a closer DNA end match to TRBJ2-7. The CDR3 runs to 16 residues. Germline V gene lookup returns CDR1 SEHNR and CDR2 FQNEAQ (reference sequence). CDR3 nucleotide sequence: TGTGCCAGCAGCTTCCAAGGGGCGTTTGGAACCTACGAGCAGTACTTC. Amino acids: CASSFQGAFGTYEQYF.

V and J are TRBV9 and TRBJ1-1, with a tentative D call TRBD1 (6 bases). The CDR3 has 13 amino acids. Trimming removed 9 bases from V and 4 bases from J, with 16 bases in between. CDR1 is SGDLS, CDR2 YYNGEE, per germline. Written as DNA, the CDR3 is TGTGCCACCTCCTCAGGGGCGGGCACTGAAGCTTTCTTT. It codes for CATSSGAGTEAFF.

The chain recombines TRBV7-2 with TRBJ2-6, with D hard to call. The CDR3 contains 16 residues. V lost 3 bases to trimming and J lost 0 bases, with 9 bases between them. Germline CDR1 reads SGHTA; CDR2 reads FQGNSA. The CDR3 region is CASSLSQASGANVLTF. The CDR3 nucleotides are TGTGCCAGCAGCTTGTCCCAGGCCTCTGGGGCCAACGTCCTGACTTTC.

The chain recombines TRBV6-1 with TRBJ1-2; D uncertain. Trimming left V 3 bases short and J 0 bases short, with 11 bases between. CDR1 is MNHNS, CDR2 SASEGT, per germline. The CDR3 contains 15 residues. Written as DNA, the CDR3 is TGTGCCAGCAGTGAGTTTCCGAAAGCTAACTATGGCTACACCTTC. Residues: CASSEFPKANYGYTF.

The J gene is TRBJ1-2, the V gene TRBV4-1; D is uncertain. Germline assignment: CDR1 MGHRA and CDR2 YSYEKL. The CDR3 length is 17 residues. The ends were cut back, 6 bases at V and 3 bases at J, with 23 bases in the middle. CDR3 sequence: CASSEYLIRNVDYGYTF. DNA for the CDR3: TGCGCCAGCAGTGAGTATCTGATTCGGAACGTCGACTATGGCTACACCTTC.

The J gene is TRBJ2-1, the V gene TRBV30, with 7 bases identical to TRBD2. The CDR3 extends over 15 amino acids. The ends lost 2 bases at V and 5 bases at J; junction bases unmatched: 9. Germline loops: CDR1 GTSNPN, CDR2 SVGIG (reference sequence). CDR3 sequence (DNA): TGTGCCTGGAGTCATGTCGGGGGGTGGGACAATGAGCAGTTCTTC. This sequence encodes CAWSHVGGWDNEQFF.

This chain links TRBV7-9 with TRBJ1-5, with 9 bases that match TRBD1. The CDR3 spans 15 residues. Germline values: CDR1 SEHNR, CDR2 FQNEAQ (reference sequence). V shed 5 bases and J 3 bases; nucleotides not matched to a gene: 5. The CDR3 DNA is TGTGCCAGCAGCGCGGGGACAGGGATCAATCAGCCCCAGCATTTT. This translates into CASSAGTGINQPQHF. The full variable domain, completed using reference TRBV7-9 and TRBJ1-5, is DTGVSQNPRHKITKRGQNVTFRCDPISEHNRLYWYRQTLGQGPEFLTYFQNEAQLEKSRLLSDRFSAERPKGSFSTLEIQRTEQGDSAMYLCASSAGTGINQPQHFGDGTRLSIL.

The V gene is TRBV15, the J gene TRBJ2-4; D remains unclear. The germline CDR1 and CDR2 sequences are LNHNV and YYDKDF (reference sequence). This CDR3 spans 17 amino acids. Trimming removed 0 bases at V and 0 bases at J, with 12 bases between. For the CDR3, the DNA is TGTGCCACCAGCAGAGATACGCAGGTCCTAGCCAAAAACATTCAGTACTTC. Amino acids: CATSRDTQVLAKNIQYF.